The rows below give T cell receptor beta chains drawn from one sample of a study of T cell responses to AZD1222 COVID-19 vaccine. Generated by immunoSEQ multiplex PCR, the TCRdb table keeps only in-frame clones and is missing some. The sample includes some 150,000 clones, about 92% of them seen just once. The starting material was peripheral blood, obtained on day 0 of AZD1222 vaccination. Receptor source: an adult in good health. Both conserved end residues are part of each CDR3. Fields, in order: J gene, D gene, V gene, clone size, CDR3 protein. A D gene is named only where the DNA matches it firmly. Expanded clones are given a class, and other clones once, few, many or no size at all.

TRBJ2-7,TRBD2,TRBV6-4,NA,CASIGTRNSYEQYF
TRBJ2-1,NA,TRBV27,NA,CASREEGSLSYNEQFF
TRBJ1-2,NA,TRBV4-2,few,CASSQEQGGTADGYTF
TRBJ1-1,TRBD1,TRBV7-9,NA,CASSAPGTGNTEAFF
TRBJ2-1,TRBD1,TRBV25-1,NA,CASSDSGTGAYNEQFF
TRBJ2-3,TRBD2,TRBV29-1,NA,CSVEPGLAGVDTQYF
TRBJ2-3,TRBD1,TRBV4-1,NA,CASSQGQGGTDTQYF
TRBJ1-4,TRBD1,TRBV28,NA,CASSFQTGGNEKLFF
TRBJ1-2,NA,TRBV6-5,NA,CATRGQTAYGYTF
TRBJ2-3,TRBD2,TRBV10-3,NA,CAIRPTRLAYNFTDTQYF
TRBJ2-3,TRBD2,TRBV9,NA,CASSVGERGFTDTQYF
TRBJ1-5,NA,TRBV10-1,NA,CASRATNHGGSIVQPQHF
TRBJ2-5,NA,TRBV19,NA,CASSPQGGYQETQYF
TRBJ2-1,TRBD2,TRBV6-2/TRBV6-3,NA,CASSPLVAGRFSSYNEQFF
TRBJ1-2,TRBD1,TRBV2,NA,CASRAGTGVGGYTF
TRBJ1-5,NA,TRBV20-1,NA,CSASLGRSEQPQHF
TRBJ2-7,NA,TRBV19,NA,CASRQGNYEQYF
TRBJ2-7,TRBD1,TRBV25-1,NA,CASSELDRGIEQYF
TRBJ2-1,TRBD2,TRBV5-1,once,CASSLTGGVANEQFF
TRBJ2-2,NA,TRBV9,NA,CASSPLLATNTGELFF
TRBJ2-5,TRBD1,TRBV2,NA,CASRGQGETQYF
TRBJ1-5,TRBD1,TRBV6-5,few,CATFDREGNQPQHF
TRBJ1-4,NA,TRBV9,NA,CASSVEGTKLFF
TRBJ1-1,TRBD1,TRBV6-1,NA,CASSELGQGLNTEAFF
TRBJ2-7,NA,TRBV13,NA,CASSSRGGVTYEQYF
TRBJ1-2,NA,TRBV5-1,NA,CASSSGTDVNYGYTF
TRBJ2-6,NA,TRBV24-1,NA,CATSDVNSGANVLTF
TRBJ1-4,NA,TRBV19,NA,CASSMGATNEKLFF
TRBJ1-3,NA,TRBV14,few,CASSQVTTIYF
TRBJ2-1,TRBD2,TRBV5-6,NA,CASSASKLAGGNEQFF
TRBJ2-6,NA,TRBV19,NA,CASRPSGASGANVLTF
TRBJ2-5,NA,TRBV5-6,NA,CASSLVSAQETQYF
TRBJ2-1,TRBD2,TRBV7-9,NA,CASTIAGGKDEQFF
TRBJ1-2,NA,TRBV4-1,NA,CASSQEGHSNYGYTF
TRBJ2-1,TRBD2,TRBV6-2/TRBV6-3,NA,CASSRLAGDFNPSYNEQFF
TRBJ1-4,NA,TRBV20-1,NA,CSASIGINEKLFF
TRBJ1-1,NA,TRBV7-8,NA,CASSPRPGGNTEAFF
TRBJ1-1,TRBD1,TRBV11-2,NA,CASVPGQRNTEAFF
TRBJ2-6,NA,TRBV9,NA,CASMKDRNLIANVLTF
TRBJ1-4,NA,TRBV7-2,NA,CASSPWQANEKLFF
TRBJ1-5,NA,TRBV6-1,NA,CASSEASGYSNQPQHF
TRBJ1-6,NA,TRBV5-1,NA,CASSSGTTNSPLHF
TRBJ2-1,NA,TRBV2,NA,CASSEALTRGNGPNEQFF
TRBJ2-2,NA,TRBV18,NA,CASSPAGPSNTGELFF
TRBJ2-7,NA,TRBV5-4,NA,CASSVDYTYEQYF
TRBJ1-2,TRBD1,TRBV19,NA,CASSISPGQGFGYTF
TRBJ2-4,TRBD2,TRBV9,NA,CASSVDWREAIQYF
TRBJ1-5,NA,TRBV19,once,CASSMWEGPGNQPQHF
TRBJ1-1,TRBD1,TRBV5-1,once,CASSLRPGQGRAGEAFF
TRBJ1-1,NA,TRBV6-5,once,CASTFGGGLGAFF
TRBJ1-2,NA,TRBV3-1/TRBV3-2,NA,CASSPSQGGYTF
TRBJ2-7,TRBD2,TRBV5-4,NA,CASSWGGVEQYF
TRBJ2-5,NA,TRBV10-3,NA,CAISDLGRDQETQYF
TRBJ2-5,NA,TRBV9,NA,CASSAQYQETQYF
TRBJ1-5,NA,TRBV2,few,CASSDKNSNQPQHF
TRBJ2-1,TRBD2,TRBV5-1,NA,CASSGGLAGGSYNEQFF
TRBJ2-3,NA,TRBV5-4,NA,CASSLGGTDTQYF
TRBJ1-3,NA,TRBV9,NA,CASSFRGSSGNTIYF
TRBJ2-5,TRBD1,TRBV27,once,CASSSGQLAQETQYF
TRBJ2-7,NA,TRBV21-1,NA,CASSKELAGSPYEQYF